Listed here is a single T cell receptor beta chain. What it recognizes is unknown. This sample was taken from a study of CD8 T cells in Susac syndrome. The study's findings and limits: The study recognized that the number of individuals in its TCR sequencing and HLA analysis was relatively small.

Trimming took 4 bases from V and 0 from J, leaving 10 bases between them. CDR3 length: 15 residues. CDR1 SGHDN and CDR2 FVKESK come from the germline V gene. Control patients had untreated stable or active relapsing-remitting multiple sclerosis by revised McDonald criteria. TEMRA cells underwent FACS enrichment and CD8+ and CD4+ T cells underwent negative isolation. With random hexamers, 0.5 to 1 ug RNA was reverse transcribed. Amplification of TCR beta CDR3 across 54 Vbeta and 13 Jbeta was performed with immunoSEQ multiplex PCR. TCRdb used MiXCR to reprocess the immunoSEQ multiplex PCR reads, holding one entry per CDR3 protein. The sample consists of tens of thousands of distinct CDR3 sequences, 91% of them appearing once.

The chain is built from TRBV14 and TRBJ2-1, with D unresolved. The sequence came from a human donor with multiple sclerosis. The sequenced sample was CD8+ T cells from PBMCs. DNA for the CDR3: TGTGCCAGCAGCCGGTTCAGGAGCTCCTACAATGAGCAGTTCTTC. It codes for CASSRFRSSYNEQFF.